This T cell receptor beta chain was sequenced for a study of identical twins. TCRdb re-called the 5' RACE reads with MiXCR, one entry per CDR3 protein. The sample gives about 520,000 distinct CDR3 sequences, less than 25% of which show up once; about 0.91% is in the top ten. Trimming took 6 bases from V and 2 from J; bases not matched to a gene: 7. The CDR3 has 16 residues. Germline V gene data show CDR1 as MNHEY and CDR2 as SMNVEV (reference sequence). These data were also filed under a second study, of T cells expressing NK-cell markers.

This clonotype was sampled from a woman under 30 in good health. The material sequenced was CD4+ T cells sorted from blood. The chain uses TRBV27 and TRBJ2-1, with 10 bases lining up with TRBD1. The chain's CDR3 is CASSLVGQGTYNEQFF. In DNA, the CDR3 is TGTGCCAGCAGCTTAGTGGGACAGGGGACCTACAATGAGCAGTTCTTC.